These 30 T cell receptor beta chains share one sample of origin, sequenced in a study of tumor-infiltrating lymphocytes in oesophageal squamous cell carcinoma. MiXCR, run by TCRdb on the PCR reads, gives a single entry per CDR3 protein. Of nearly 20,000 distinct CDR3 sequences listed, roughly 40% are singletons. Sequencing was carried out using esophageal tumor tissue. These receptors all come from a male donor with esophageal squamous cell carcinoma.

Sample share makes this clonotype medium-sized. The CDR3 sequence is CASSFDRVGTEAFF. DNA of the CDR3: TGTGCCAGCAGCTTTGACAGGGTTGGCACTGAAGCTTTCTTT. The V call is TRBV7-3, the J call TRBJ1-1; 7 bases agree with TRBD1. CDR1 is SGHTA, CDR2 FQGTGA, per germline. This CDR3 is built from 14 residues. Germline trimming cut 3 bases from V and 4 bases from J; bases unmatched to any gene: 5. Combining the CDR3 with reference TRBV7-3 and TRBJ1-1 gives the whole variable domain GAGVSQTPSNKVTEKGKYVELRCDPISGHTALYWYRQSLGQGPEFLIYFQGTGAADDSGLPNDRFFAVRPEGSVSTLKIQRTERGDSAVYLCASSFDRVGTEAFFGQGTRLTVV.

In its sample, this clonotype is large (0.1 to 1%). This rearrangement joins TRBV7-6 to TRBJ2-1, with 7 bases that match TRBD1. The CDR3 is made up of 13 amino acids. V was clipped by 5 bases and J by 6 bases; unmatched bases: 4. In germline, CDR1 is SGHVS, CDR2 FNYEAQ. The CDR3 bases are TGTGCCAGCAGCCAGGGGGACCTCAATGAGCAGTTCTTC. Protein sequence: CASSQGDLNEQFF.

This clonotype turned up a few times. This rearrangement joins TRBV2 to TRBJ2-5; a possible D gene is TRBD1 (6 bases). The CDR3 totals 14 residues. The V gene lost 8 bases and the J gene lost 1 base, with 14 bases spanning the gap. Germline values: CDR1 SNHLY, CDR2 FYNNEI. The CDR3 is CASAFQGTQETQYF. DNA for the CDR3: TGTGCCAGCGCTTTTCAGGGGACCCAAGAGACCCAGTACTTC.

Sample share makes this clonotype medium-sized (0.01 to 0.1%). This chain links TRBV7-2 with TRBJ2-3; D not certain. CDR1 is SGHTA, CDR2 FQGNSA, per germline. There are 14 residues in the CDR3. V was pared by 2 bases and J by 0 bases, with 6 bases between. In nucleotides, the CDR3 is TGTGCCAGCAGCTTATATGGTAGCACAGATACGCAGTATTTT. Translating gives CASSLYGSTDTQYF.

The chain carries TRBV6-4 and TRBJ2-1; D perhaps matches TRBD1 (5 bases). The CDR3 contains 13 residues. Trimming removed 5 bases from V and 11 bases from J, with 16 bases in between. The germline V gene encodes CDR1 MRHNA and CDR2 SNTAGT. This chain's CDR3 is CASSQGGEEQQFF. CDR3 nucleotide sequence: TGTGCCAGCAGTCAGGGCGGCGAAGAGCAGCAGTTCTTC.

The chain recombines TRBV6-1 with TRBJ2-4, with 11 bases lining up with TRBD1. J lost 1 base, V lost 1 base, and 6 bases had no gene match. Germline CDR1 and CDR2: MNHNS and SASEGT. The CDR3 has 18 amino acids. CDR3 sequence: CASSEEGQGVWAKNIQYF. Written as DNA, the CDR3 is TGTGCCAGCAGTGAAGAGGGACAGGGGGTCTGGGCCAAAAACATTCAGTACTTC.

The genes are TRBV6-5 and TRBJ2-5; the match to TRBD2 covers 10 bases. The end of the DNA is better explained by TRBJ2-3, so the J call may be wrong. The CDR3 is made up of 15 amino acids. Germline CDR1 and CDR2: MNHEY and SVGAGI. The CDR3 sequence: CASSESSGGSDTQYF. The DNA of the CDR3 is TGTGCCAGCAGTGAATCTAGCGGGGGATCAGATACGCAGTATTTT.

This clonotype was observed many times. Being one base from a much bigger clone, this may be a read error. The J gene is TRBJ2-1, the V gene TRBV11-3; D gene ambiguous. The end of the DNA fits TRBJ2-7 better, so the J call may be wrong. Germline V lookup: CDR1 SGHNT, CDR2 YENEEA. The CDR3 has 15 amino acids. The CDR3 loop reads CASSLDFRSYNEQYF. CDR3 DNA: TGTGCCAGCAGCTTAGATTTCCGCTCCTACAATGAGCAGTACTTC.

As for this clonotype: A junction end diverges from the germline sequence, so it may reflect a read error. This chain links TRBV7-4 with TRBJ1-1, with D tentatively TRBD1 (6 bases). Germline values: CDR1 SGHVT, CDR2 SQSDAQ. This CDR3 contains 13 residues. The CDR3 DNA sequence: TGTGCCAGCAGCTTAGCGGGGGGCGGCGAGCAGTACTTT. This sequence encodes CASSLAGGGEQYF.

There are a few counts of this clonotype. DNA of the CDR3: TGTGCCAGCTCACCAGCCCCGGGGACAGGGGGCTCCTACGAGCAGTACTTC. Amino acids: CASSPAPGTGGSYEQYF. The chain combines TRBV18 with TRBJ2-7, with 11 bases aligning to TRBD1. CDR3 length: 17 residues. V lost 2 bases, J lost 0 bases, and 6 bases stayed unmatched. Germline lookup yields CDR1 KGHSH and CDR2 LQKENI.

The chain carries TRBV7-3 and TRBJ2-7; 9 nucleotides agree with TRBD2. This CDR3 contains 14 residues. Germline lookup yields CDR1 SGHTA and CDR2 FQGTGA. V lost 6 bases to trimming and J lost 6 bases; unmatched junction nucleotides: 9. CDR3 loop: CASSPGLADPEQYF. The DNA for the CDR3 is TGTGCCAGCAGTCCGGGACTAGCCGATCCCGAGCAGTACTTC.

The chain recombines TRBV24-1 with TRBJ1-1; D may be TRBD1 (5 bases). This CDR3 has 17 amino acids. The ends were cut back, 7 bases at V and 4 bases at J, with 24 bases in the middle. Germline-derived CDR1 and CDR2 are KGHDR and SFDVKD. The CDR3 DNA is TGTGCCACCAGGGGACCATCCGGGAACCCCACCGGCACTGAAGCTTTCTTT. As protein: CATRGPSGNPTGTEAFF.

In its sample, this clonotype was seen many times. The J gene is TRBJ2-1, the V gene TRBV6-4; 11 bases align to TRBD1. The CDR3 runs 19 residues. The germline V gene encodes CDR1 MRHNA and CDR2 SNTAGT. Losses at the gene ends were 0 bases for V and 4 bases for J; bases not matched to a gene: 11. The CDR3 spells CASSDSGDRGSRGYNEQFF. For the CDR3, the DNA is TGTGCCAGCAGTGACTCAGGGGACAGGGGGTCCCGGGGATACAATGAGCAGTTCTTC.

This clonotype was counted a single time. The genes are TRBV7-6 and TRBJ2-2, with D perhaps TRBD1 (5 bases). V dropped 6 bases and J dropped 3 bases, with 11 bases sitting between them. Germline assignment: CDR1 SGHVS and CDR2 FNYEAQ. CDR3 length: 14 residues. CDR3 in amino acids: CASRDPGYTGELFF. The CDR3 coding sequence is TGTGCCAGCAGGGATCCAGGGTACACCGGGGAGCTGTTTTTT.

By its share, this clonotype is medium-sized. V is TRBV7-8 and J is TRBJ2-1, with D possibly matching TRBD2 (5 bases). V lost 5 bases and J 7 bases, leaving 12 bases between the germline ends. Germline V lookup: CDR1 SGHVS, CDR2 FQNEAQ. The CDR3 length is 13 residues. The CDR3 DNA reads TGTGCCAGCAGCCCAATATGGGAGAATGAGCAGTTCTTC. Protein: CASSPIWENEQFF.

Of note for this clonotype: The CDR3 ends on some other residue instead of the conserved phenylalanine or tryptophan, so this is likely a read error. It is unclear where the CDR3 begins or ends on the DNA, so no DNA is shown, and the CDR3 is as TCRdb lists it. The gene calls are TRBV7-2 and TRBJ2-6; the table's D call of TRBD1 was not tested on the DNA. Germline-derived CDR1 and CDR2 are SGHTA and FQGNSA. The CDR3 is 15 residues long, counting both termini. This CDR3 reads CASSGWTGYEQYFGA.

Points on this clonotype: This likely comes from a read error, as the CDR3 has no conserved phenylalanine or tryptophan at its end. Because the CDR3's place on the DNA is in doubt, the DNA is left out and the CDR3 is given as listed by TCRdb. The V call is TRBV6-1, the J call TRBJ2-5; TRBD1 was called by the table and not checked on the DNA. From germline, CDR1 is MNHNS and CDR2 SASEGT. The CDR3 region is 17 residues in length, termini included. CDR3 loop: CASRNRDSLVDGYTFGS.

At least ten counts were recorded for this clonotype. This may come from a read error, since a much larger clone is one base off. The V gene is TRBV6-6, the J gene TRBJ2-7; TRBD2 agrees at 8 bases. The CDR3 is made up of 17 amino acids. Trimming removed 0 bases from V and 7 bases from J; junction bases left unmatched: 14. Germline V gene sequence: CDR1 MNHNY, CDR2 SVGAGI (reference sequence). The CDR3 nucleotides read TGTGCCAGCAGTTACTCGACTAGCGCCTACTCCTACAATGAGCAGTACTTC. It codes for CASSYSTSAYSYNEQYF.

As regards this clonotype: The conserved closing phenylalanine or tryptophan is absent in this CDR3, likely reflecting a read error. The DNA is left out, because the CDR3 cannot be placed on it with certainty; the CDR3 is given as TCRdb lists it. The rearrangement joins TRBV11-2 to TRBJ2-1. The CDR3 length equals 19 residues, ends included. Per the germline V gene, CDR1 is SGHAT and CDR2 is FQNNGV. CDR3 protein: CASSPWPILAANYGYTFGS.

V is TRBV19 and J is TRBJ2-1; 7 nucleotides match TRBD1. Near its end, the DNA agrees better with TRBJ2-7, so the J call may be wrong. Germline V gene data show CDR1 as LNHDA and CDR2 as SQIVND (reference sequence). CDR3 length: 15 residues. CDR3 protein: CASSTRTGLSYEQYF. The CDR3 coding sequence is TGTGCCAGTAGTACCCGGACAGGCCTCTCCTACGAGCAGTACTTC.

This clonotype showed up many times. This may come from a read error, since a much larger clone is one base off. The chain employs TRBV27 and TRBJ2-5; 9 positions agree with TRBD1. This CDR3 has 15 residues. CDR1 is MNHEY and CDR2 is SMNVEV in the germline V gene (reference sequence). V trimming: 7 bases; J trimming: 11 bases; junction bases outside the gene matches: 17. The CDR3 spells CASINRGLYYNEQYF. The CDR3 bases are TGTGCCAGCATCAACAGGGGGCTCTACTACAATGAGCAGTACTTC.

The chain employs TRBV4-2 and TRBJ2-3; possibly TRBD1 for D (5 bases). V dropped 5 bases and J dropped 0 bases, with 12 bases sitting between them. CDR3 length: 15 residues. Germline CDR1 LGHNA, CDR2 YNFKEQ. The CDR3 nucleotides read TGTGCCAGCAGCTCCCGCAGGGTTAGCACAGATACGCAGTATTTT. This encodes CASSSRRVSTDTQYF.

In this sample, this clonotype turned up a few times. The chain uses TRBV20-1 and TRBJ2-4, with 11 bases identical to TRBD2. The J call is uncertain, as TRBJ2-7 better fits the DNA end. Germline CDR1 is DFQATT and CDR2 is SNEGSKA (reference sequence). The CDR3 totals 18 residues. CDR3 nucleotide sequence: TGCAGTGCTAGGACGATTACACTAGCGGGAGAGGTACCCTACGAGCAGTACTTC. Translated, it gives CSARTITLAGEVPYEQYF.

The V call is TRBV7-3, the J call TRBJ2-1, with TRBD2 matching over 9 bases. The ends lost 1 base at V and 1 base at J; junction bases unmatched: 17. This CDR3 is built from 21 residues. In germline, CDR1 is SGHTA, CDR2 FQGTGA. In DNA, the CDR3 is TGTGCCAGCAGCTTAAAGGGAGCCGGGACTAGCACACGTTCTTCCTACAATGAGCAGTTCTTC. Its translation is CASSLKGAGTSTRSSYNEQFF.

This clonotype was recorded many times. CDR3 sequence reads: CASSGEDSIAEAFF. The CDR3 DNA is TGTGCCAGTAGTGGAGAGGACAGCATAGCTGAAGCTTTCTTT. V usage is TRBV19 and J usage is TRBJ1-1, with D perhaps matching TRBD1 (6 bases). The CDR3 is made up of 14 amino acids. Trimming shortened V by 5 bases and J by 6 bases, and 16 bases separated the two germline ends. From germline, CDR1 is LNHDA and CDR2 SQIVND (reference sequence).

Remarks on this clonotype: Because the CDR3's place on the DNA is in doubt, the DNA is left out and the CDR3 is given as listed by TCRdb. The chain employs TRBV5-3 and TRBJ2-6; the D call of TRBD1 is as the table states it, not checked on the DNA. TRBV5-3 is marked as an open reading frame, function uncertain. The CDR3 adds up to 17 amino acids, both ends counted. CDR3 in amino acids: CASSLLTGPIIWLHLRF.

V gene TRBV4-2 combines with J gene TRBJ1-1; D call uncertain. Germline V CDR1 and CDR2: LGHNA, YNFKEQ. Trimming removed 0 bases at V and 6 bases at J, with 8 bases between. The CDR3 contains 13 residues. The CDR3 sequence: CASSQEVRAEAFF. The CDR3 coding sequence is TGTGCCAGCAGCCAAGAAGTTAGGGCTGAAGCTTTCTTT.

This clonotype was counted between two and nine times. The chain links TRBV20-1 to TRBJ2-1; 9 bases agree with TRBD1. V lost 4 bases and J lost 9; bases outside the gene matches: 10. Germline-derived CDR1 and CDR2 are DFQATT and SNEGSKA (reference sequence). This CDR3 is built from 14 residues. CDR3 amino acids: CSAIRTGELGEQFF. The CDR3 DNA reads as TGCAGTGCTATCCGGACAGGGGAACTCGGTGAGCAGTTCTTC.

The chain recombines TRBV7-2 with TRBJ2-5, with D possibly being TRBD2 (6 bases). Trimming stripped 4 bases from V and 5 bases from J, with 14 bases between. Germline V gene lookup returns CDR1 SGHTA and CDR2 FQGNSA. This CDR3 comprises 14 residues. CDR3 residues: CASSSPTRSETQYF. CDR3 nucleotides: TGTGCCAGCAGCTCCCCGACTAGATCGGAGACCCAGTACTTC.

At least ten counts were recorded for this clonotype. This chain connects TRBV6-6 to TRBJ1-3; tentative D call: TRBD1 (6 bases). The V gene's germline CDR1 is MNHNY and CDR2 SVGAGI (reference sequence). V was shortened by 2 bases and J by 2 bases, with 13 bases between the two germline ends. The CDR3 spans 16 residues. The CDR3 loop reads CASSYGGPIAGNTIYF. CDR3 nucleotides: TGTGCCAGCAGTTACGGGGGCCCTATCGCTGGAAACACCATATATTTT.